This T cell receptor (beta chain) was documented in a study of sequential checkpoint blockade in melanoma (dated by TCRdb to the late 2010s). At the level of the whole study: In a 1:1 randomization, patients received either first-line nivolumab then ipilimumab (arm A) or ipilimumab then nivolumab (arm B). About 76% of the matched pre- and post-treatment tumor biopsy pairs came from the same lesion. DNA from some 100 melanoma tumor samples collected before treatment underwent TCRbeta immunosequencing. Both trial sequences were followed by maintenance nivolumab. For about two dozen patients, matched tumor biopsies were obtained before treatment and at week 13, following single-agent nivolumab (arm A) or ipilimumab (arm B).

TCRbeta CDR3 regions were immunosequenced from genomic DNA with the immunoSEQ Assay. Before high-throughput sequencing, the genomic DNA was amplified using bias-controlled multiplex PCR. Concerning the study's data processing: To quantify the absolute abundance of each unique TCRbeta CDR3 region, the sequences were collapsed and filtered. Clonality, defined as 1 minus Pielou's evenness, was calculated using only productive rearrangements. Tumor T-cell fraction was calculated by normalizing TCRbeta template counts to usable DNA, which was estimated from several housekeeping genes. A previously published method was used to identify clones with significantly greater frequencies in on-treatment samples than in baseline samples. TCRdb took over this immuneACCESS table, retaining in-frame rearrangements with V and J assigned. Such tables are incomplete; in checked studies, under half of the missing clones stem from an unresolved V gene, and the remainder is unexplained. V and J calls and clone size are copied from that table; D and trimming were computed from the DNA. The table for this sample lists about 12,000 clones; roughly 25% of them were counted only once. The ten largest clones add up to roughly 20% of the sample.

V gives up 5 bases and J gives up 1 base, and the segment between their germline ends measures 13 bases. The cysteine opens and the phenylalanine closes a CDR3 of 15 amino acids. The sequence is cut down to CDR3 DNA, 45 bases in frame from base 1. From a lookup of the germline V gene, CDR1 and CDR2 are WSHSY and SAAADI. On this clone: The target of this receptor is not known. No much larger clonotype is one base removed from it; base qualities were not supplied.

The treatment or condition label, read with the paper, signifies: randomized to nivolumab then ipilimumab (arm A) or the reverse (arm B). None of the patients in the trial had previously been given DNA-damaging chemotherapy. The samples were obtained from melanoma patients enrolled in CheckMate 064, an open-label, randomized phase II trial testing sequential checkpoint blockade. Genomic DNA from formalin-fixed paraffin-embedded (FFPE) tissue samples served as the input for tumor TCR sequencing. General findings and caveats noted by the study authors: Among patients in arm A, the nivolumab-first arm, pretreatment tumor TIL clonality was associated with response (P = .04). Within-arm analyses of tumor T-cell fraction were limited by small sample sizes and reduced statistical power. PD-L1 staining and CD8+ T-cell counts correlated with tumor T-cell fraction and clonality, whereas mutational load did not. Clinical benefit was about 30 times more likely to be achieved by patients whose tumor T-cell fraction and clonality increased by week 13. Larger, independent patient cohorts are needed to validate the response-prediction model that combines TCR metrics and mutation burden.

The chain joins TRBV10-2 to TRBJ2-3, and TRBD1 may be the D gene, going by 6 matching bases. Material: tumor tissue (inferred from file names), obtained from a patient given nivolumab and ipilimumab in sequence. This receptor was obtained from a human donor with melanoma. CDR3 reads: CASSYKGVRTDTQYF. The DNA sequence is TGCGCCAGCAGTTATAAGGGGGTTCGCACAGATACGCAGTATTTT.